Listed below are T cell receptor beta chains from one sample, sequenced in a study of identical twins. TCRdb independently ran MiXCR on the 5' RACE reads; one entry per CDR3 protein. The data contain hundreds of thousands of distinct CDR3 sequences, over 11% of them seen just once; the ten biggest clones take up 8.8%. Sequenced: memory (CD45RO+) T cells sorted from blood. These receptors came from a woman under 30 in good health. CDR3s include the opening cysteine and the closing phenylalanine or tryptophan. A D gene is named only where the DNA matches it firmly. Only part of the rows carry a size: once, few, many, or a class if the clone is expanded.

few	NA	TRBV9	13	TRBJ2-1	CASSVSRVNEQFF	TGTGCCAGCAGCGTCTCGCGGGTCAATGAGCAGTTCTTC
few	NA	TRBV20-1	15	TRBJ2-2	CSARDRLANTGELFF	TGCAGTGCTAGAGATCGTCTAGCGAACACCGGGGAGCTGTTTTTT
many	NA	TRBV5-1	11	TRBJ1-2	CASSHEYGYTF	TGCGCCAGCAGCCACGAATATGGCTACACCTTC
NA	NA	TRBV20-1	14	TRBJ2-4	CSARYAGMKDIQYF	TGCAGTGCTAGATATGCGGGGATGAAGGACATTCAGTACTTC
NA	TRBD1	TRBV2	15	TRBJ2-5	CASSRETGSQETQYF	TGTGCCAGCAGTAGGGAGACAGGGAGCCAAGAGACCCAGTACTTC
few	NA	TRBV7-2	15	TRBJ2-1	CASSSRTSSYNEQFF	TGTGCCAGCAGCTCGCGGACGAGCTCCTACAATGAGCAGTTCTTC
many	NA	TRBV7-9	16	TRBJ2-2	CASSFRAASGTGELFF	TGTGCCAGCAGCTTCAGGGCCGCGTCGGGCACCGGGGAGCTGTTTTTT
NA	TRBD2	TRBV10-1	13	TRBJ2-5	CASSVGGRGTQYF	TGCGCCAGCAGTGTTGGCGGGAGGGGGACCCAGTACTTC
many	TRBD2	TRBV20-1	14	TRBJ2-7	CSARDSIAGDEQYF	TGCAGTGCTAGAGATAGTATAGCGGGGGACGAGCAGTACTTC
NA	NA	TRBV5-8	16	TRBJ2-1	CASSARLASSYNEQFF	TGTGCCAGCAGCGCCCGACTGGCCAGCTCCTACAATGAGCAGTTCTTC
few	TRBD1	TRBV14	14	TRBJ1-4	CASSRDRGLEKLFF	TGTGCCAGCAGCCGGGACAGGGGGCTTGAAAAACTGTTTTTT
few	TRBD1	TRBV7-6	16	TRBJ2-1	CASSFPGQGVGSEQFF	TGTGCCAGCAGCTTCCCAGGACAGGGTGTCGGGTCTGAGCAGTTCTTC
NA	TRBD1	TRBV9	15	TRBJ2-3	CASSIGQGATDTQYF	TGTGCCAGCAGCATCGGACAGGGGGCCACAGATACGCAGTATTTT
many	TRBD1	TRBV7-9	15	TRBJ1-1	CASSLATGVNTEAFF	TGCGCCAGCAGCTTGGCCACAGGGGTGAACACTGAAGCTTTCTTT
many	NA	TRBV20-1	14	TRBJ2-5	CSASIRQLQETQYF	TGCAGTGCCAGCATACGACAGCTTCAAGAGACCCAGTACTTC
NA	NA	TRBV7-6	13	TRBJ2-7	CASTQGRHYEQYF	TGTGCCAGCACCCAAGGGAGGCACTACGAGCAGTACTTC
NA	NA	TRBV27	16	TRBJ2-6	CATSPLGGNGANVLTF	TGTGCCACCTCCCCCCTAGGGGGGAACGGGGCCAACGTCCTGACTTTC
many	TRBD1	TRBV19	15	TRBJ2-1	CASSMDRVSYNEQFF	TGTGCCAGTAGTATGGACAGGGTCTCCTACAATGAGCAGTTCTTC
few	NA	TRBV6-1	13	TRBJ2-3	CASRGGGANTQYF	TGTGCCAGCAGGGGAGGGGGCGCGAATACGCAGTATTTT
few	NA	TRBV12-5	13	TRBJ1-1	CASGYGGNTEAFF	TGTGCTAGTGGTTACGGTGGGAACACTGAAGCTTTCTTT
many	TRBD2	TRBV11-2	20	TRBJ2-7	CASSYPDRTTSGSPSYEQYF	TGTGCCAGCAGCTACCCCGACCGAACAACTAGCGGGAGTCCTTCCTACGAGCAGTACTTC
NA	NA	TRBV7-3	14	TRBJ2-3	CASSLTARTDTQYF	TGTGCCAGCAGCTTAACAGCGCGCACAGATACGCAGTATTTT
NA	NA	TRBV11-2	14	TRBJ1-1	CASSLGPTGTEAFF	TGTGCCAGCAGCCTCGGGCCCACGGGGACTGAAGCTTTCTTT
NA	NA	TRBV16	14	TRBJ2-1	CASTLRTGGHEQFF	TGTGCCAGCACCCTGCGGACCGGGGGGCATGAGCAGTTCTTC
few	NA	TRBV19	15	TRBJ1-6	CASNQGSAYNSPLHF	TGTGCCAGCAATCAAGGGAGTGCCTATAATTCACCCCTCCACTTT
many	NA	TRBV4-2	14	TRBJ2-4	CASSQDTQKGIQYF	TGTGCCAGCAGCCAAGATACACAAAAGGGCATTCAGTACTTC
NA	NA	TRBV3-1	14	TRBJ2-1	CASSQETRGNEQFF	TGTGCCAGCAGCCAAGAGACGAGGGGAAATGAGCAGTTCTTC
NA	NA	TRBV6-5	12	TRBJ1-5	CASSPPGEPQHF	TGTGCCAGCAGTCCTCCGGGGGAGCCCCAGCATTTT
few	NA	TRBV15	15	TRBJ1-2	CATSRDLGGIDGYTF	TGTGCCACCAGCAGAGATTTAGGAGGGATCGATGGCTACACCTTC
many	TRBD2	TRBV20-1	15	TRBJ2-3	CSAISGEDFTDTQYF	TGCAGTGCTATCAGCGGGGAAGACTTCACAGATACGCAGTATTTT
few	TRBD2	TRBV20-1	16	TRBJ2-3	CSARDPLAGATDTQYF	TGCAGTGCTAGAGATCCCCTAGCGGGAGCGACAGATACGCAGTATTTT
NA	NA	TRBV10-3	15	TRBJ2-1	CAVSAGGAYGNEQFF	TGTGCCGTATCCGCTGGGGGGGCCTACGGCAATGAGCAGTTCTTC
few	NA	TRBV5-1	14	TRBJ2-5	CASSLAGGVETQYF	TGCGCCAGCAGCTTGGCTGGAGGGGTAGAGACCCAGTACTTC
NA	TRBD2	TRBV20-1	14	TRBJ2-5	CSARRTSRSETQYF	TGCAGTGCTAGGAGGACTAGTCGATCAGAGACCCAGTACTTC
NA	NA	TRBV9	12	TRBJ2-3	CASSVGWDTQYF	TGTGCCAGCAGCGTAGGGTGGGATACGCAGTATTTT
NA	NA	TRBV11-3	16	TRBJ1-1	CASSLDQTGWDTEAFF	TGTGCCAGCAGCTTAGACCAGACAGGTTGGGACACTGAAGCTTTCTTT
few	TRBD2	TRBV27	13	TRBJ2-1	CASSFGLAAEQFF	TGTGCCAGCAGTTTCGGACTAGCGGCCGAGCAGTTCTTC
NA	NA	TRBV7-9	14	TRBJ1-2	CASSLKGPFYGYTF	TGTGCCAGCAGCCTGAAGGGTCCCTTCTATGGCTACACCTTC
NA	TRBD2	TRBV20-1	16	TRBJ2-1	CSARDFGAGAYNEQFF	TGCAGTGCTAGAGATTTTGGAGCGGGGGCCTACAATGAGCAGTTCTTC